This T cell receptor beta chain was sequenced during a study of T cell clonality in common variable immunodeficiency. Study outcomes and limitations: Reportedly, TCR beta sequences from common variable immunodeficiency showed fewer deletions and N-nucleotide insertions.

The length of the CDR3 is 12 residues. Looked up from germline, CDR1 is MNHNS and CDR2 is SASEGT. V lost 2 bases to trimming and J lost 2 bases, with 4 bases between them. In regard to this clone: The antigen remains undetermined. The read terminates 3 residues before the CDR3 end, so the remaining end is supplied by the germline J gene.

Libraries were prepared by immunoSEQ multiplex PCR; TCRdb keeps only in-frame clonotypes and omits some of them. The sample holds fewer than 8,500 clones. This clonotype was sampled from a human donor with common variable immunodeficiency. The sample taken for sequencing was peripheral blood mononuclear cells. The chain couples TRBV6-1 to TRBJ2-7; D not certain. CDR3 protein: CASSERAYEQYF. The CDR3 bases that were read are TGTGCCAGCAGTGAACGGGCCTACGAG.